The 5 T cell receptor beta chains below come from one sample, sequenced in a study of regulatory T cells in long-lasting Graves disease. For TCR beta, libraries came from iRepertoire HTBI primers and Arm-PCR of CDR3 regions. TCRdb reanalysed the multiplex PCR reads using MiXCR and keeps one entry per CDR3 protein. The sample shows around 330,000 distinct CDR3 sequences, 18% of them seen only once. Described time point: newly diagnosed GD, antithyroid drugs for less than 3 months. From RNA extracted from PBMCs, the TCR library was made. This sample comprised peripheral blood mononuclear cells (PBMCs), obtained at new diagnosis, from a patient treated with antithyroid drugs. These receptor sequences come from a female donor with Graves disease.

This clonotype was seen many times. The chain combines TRBV7-3 with TRBJ1-5; TRBD1 is a possible D gene (5 bases). This CDR3 comprises 19 residues. V lost 0 bases and J lost 0, with 18 bases in between. CDR1 SGHTA and CDR2 FQGTGA come from the germline V gene. This CDR3 reads CASSLTYSPGTFSNQPQHF. The CDR3 nucleotides are TGTGCCAGCAGCTTAACGTATTCCCCCGGGACCTTTAGCAATCAGCCCCAGCATTTT.

This clonotype was seen more than once but under ten times. This chain uses TRBV19 with TRBJ2-5; 12 nucleotides agree with TRBD2. CDR1 is LNHDA and CDR2 is SQIVND in the germline V gene (reference sequence). The CDR3 contains 16 residues. J lost 2 bases, V lost 4 bases, and 5 bases had no gene match. The CDR3 DNA sequence: TGTGCCAGTAGTACCCTCGGGACTAGCGGGCAAGAGACCCAGTACTTC. Residues: CASSTLGTSGQETQYF.

This clonotype appeared many times. The CDR3 DNA is TGTGCCAGCAGTTACTCACAGGAGGCTTTGATGGCAACTAATGAAAAACTGTTTTTT. This codes for CASSYSQEALMATNEKLFF. The gene calls are TRBV6-5 and TRBJ1-4; tentative D call: TRBD1 (5 bases). V was cut by 0 bases and J by 0 bases, with 17 bases left in between. The CDR3 covers 19 residues. Per the germline V gene, CDR1 is MNHEY and CDR2 is SVGAGI.

This clonotype was seen many times. J is TRBJ2-7 and V is TRBV28, with D hard to call. Germline CDR1 is MDHEN and CDR2 is SYDVKM. The CDR3 is 16 amino acids. V dropped 5 bases and J dropped 4 bases, with 21 bases sitting between them. The CDR3 loop is CASSSPSRAGPYEQYF. The CDR3 DNA follows: TGTGCCAGCAGTAGCCCCTCGCGTGCAGGACCTTACGAGCAGTACTTC.

This clonotype was counted a few times. The V call is TRBV11-2, the J call TRBJ2-2; a weak D match, TRBD1 (6 bases). Trimming cost V 5 bases and J 2 bases, with 12 bases left between them. CDR1 and CDR2 from the germline V gene are SGHAT and FQNNGV. This CDR3 has 15 amino acids. The DNA for the CDR3 is TGTGCCAGCAGCGGCGGACAGAGAAACACCGGGGAGCTGTTTTTT. Protein: CASSGGQRNTGELFF.